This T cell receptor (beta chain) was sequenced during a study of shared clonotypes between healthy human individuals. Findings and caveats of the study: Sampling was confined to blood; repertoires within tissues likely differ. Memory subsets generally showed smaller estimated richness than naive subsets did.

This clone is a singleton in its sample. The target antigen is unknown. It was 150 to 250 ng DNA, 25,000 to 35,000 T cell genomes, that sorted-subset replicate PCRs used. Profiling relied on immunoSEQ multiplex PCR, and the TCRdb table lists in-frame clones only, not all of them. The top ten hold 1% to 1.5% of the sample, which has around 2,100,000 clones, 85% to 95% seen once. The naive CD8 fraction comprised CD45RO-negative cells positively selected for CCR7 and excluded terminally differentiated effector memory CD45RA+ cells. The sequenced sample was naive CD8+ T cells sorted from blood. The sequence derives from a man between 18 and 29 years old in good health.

CDR3 sequence (DNA): TGTGCCAGCAGCTCCGGGACAGGGGGCAACTATGGCTACACCTTC. Residues: CASSSGTGGNYGYTF. This chain connects TRBV7-9 to TRBJ1-2; 12 nucleotides line up with TRBD1. V gave up 4 bases and J gave up 2 bases; unmatched junction bases: 2. The CDR3 length is 15 residues. In germline, CDR1 is SEHNR, CDR2 FQNEAQ (reference sequence). Variable domain in full (rest from reference TRBV7-9 and TRBJ1-2): DTGVSQNPRHKITKRGQNVTFRCDPISEHNRLYWYRQTLGQGPEFLTYFQNEAQLEKSRLLSDRFSAERPKGSFSTLEIQRTEQGDSAMYLCASSSGTGGNYGYTFGSGTRLTVV.